The sequence of this T cell receptor (beta chain) was determined in a study of identical twins. Unique molecular identifiers were present on the cDNA, which also gained a universal primer site by template switching. TCRdb re-called the 5' RACE reads with MiXCR, one entry per CDR3 protein. This table holds some 900,000 distinct CDR3 sequences, around an eighth found once. Study results and caveats: Cord blood's abundant beta clonotypes had fewer insertions, unlike memory repertoires. Potential partial confounding of zero-insertion analyses by invariant MAIT and iNKT cells was noted.

Looked up from germline, CDR1 is LNHDA and CDR2 is SQIVND (reference sequence). The CDR3 loop spans 15 amino acids. V lost 4 bases and J 1 base, leaving 11 bases between the germline ends. To note about this clonotype: Its antigen is as yet unknown.

These same records also appear under a second study, on yellow fever vaccine responses in identical twins.

This receptor was obtained from a woman between 18 and 29 years old in good health. Sequencing used PBMCs. The genes are TRBV19 and TRBJ2-1; no definite D call. The CDR3 bases are TGTGCCAGTAGTACCCGACTGGGGTCCTACAATGAGCAGTTCTTC. Translating it yields CASSTRLGSYNEQFF.